The 2 T cell receptor beta chains listed next were all sequenced from one sample in a study of blood T cell repertoires in COVID-19. The protocol was immunoSEQ multiplex PCR, while the TCRdb copy is restricted to in-frame clones and leaves out a portion. The table lists under 200,000 clones, about 86% of them singletons. The sample comprised peripheral blood. Source of these receptors: a young man with acute or convalescent COVID-19.

CDR3 region: CASADSRPGQGYYGYTF. CDR3 in DNA: TGCGCCTCAGCGGACTCAAGACCGGGACAGGGCTACTATGGCTACACCTTC. The chain has TRBV5-1 and TRBJ1-2, with 9 positions matching TRBD1. The CDR3 is 17 amino acids. Germline values: CDR1 SGHRS, CDR2 YFSETQ. V was pared by 10 bases and J by 3 bases, with 19 bases of the junction left unmatched.

The genes are TRBV6-5 and TRBJ1-2; 9 nucleotides match TRBD1. Per germline, CDR1 MNHEY and CDR2 SVGAGI. J was trimmed by 5 bases and V by 2 bases; bases with no gene match: 3. The CDR3 runs to 14 residues. CDR3 in DNA: TGTGCCAGCAGTTACGGGACAGGGAATTATGGCTACACCTTC. It translates to CASSYGTGNYGYTF.